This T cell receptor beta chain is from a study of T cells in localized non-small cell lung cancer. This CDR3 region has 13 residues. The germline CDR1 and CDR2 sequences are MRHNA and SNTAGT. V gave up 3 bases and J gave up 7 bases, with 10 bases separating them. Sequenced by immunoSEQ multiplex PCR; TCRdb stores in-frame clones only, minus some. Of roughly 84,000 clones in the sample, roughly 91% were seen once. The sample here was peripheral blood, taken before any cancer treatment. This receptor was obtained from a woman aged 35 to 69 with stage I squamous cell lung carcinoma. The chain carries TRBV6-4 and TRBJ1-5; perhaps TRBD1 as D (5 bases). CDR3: CASSEQAGQPQHF. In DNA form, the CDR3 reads TGTGCCAGCAGTGAACAGGCGGGCCAGCCCCAGCATTTT.